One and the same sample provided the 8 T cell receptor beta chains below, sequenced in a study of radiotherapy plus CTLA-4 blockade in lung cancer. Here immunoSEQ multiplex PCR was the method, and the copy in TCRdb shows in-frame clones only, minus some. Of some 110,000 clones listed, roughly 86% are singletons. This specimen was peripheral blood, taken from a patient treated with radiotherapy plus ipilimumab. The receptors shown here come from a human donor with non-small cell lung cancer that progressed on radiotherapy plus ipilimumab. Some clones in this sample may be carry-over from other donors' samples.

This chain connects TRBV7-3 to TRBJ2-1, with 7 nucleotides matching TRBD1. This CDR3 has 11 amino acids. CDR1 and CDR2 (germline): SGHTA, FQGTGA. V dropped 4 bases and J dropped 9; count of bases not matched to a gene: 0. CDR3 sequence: CASSYRGEQFF. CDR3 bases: TGTGCCAGCAGCTACAGGGGTGAGCAGTTCTTC.

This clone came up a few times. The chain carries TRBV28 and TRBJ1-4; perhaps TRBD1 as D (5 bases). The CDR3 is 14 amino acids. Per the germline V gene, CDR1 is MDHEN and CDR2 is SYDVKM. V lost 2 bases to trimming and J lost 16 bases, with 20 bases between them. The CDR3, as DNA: TGTGCCAGCAGTTTAAACGGGGCCGTGGGGGTACAGTTTTTT. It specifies CASSLNGAVGVQFF.

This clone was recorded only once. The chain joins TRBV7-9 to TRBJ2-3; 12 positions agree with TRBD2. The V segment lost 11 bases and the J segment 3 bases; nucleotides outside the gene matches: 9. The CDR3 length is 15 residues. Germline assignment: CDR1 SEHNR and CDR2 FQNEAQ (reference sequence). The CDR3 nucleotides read TGTGCCTGGACGACTAGCGGGGGAAGTACAGATACGCAGTATTTT. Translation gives CAWTTSGGSTDTQYF.

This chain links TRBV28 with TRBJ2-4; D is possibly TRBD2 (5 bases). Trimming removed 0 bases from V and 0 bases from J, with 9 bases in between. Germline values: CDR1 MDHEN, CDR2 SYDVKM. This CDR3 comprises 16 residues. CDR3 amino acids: CASSLWDEGAKNIQYF. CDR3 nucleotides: TGTGCCAGCAGTTTATGGGATGAGGGAGCCAAAAACATTCAGTACTTC. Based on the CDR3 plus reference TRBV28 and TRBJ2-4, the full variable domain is DVKVTQSSRYLVKRTGEKVFLECVQDMDHENMFWYRQDPGLGLRLIYFSYDVKMKEKGDIPEGYSVSREKKERFSLILESASTNQTSMYLCASSLWDEGAKNIQYFGAGTRLSVL.

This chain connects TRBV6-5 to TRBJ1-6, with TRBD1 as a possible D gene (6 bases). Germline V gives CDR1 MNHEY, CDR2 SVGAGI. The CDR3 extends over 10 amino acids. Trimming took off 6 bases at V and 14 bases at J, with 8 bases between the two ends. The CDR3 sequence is CASSGQTLHF. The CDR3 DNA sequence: TGTGCCAGCAGCGGACAGACCCTCCACTTT.

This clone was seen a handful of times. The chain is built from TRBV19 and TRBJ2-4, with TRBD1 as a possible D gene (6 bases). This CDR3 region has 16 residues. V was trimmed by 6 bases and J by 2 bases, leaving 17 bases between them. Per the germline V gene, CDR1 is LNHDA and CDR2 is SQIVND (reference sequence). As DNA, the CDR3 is TGTGCCAGTAGCTCCGGGCCCAGGGGCCCCAAAAACATTCAGTACTTC. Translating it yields CASSSGPRGPKNIQYF.

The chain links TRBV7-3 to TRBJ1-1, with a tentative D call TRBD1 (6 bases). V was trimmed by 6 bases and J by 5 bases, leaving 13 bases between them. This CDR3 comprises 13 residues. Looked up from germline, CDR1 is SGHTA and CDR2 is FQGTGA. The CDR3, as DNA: TGTGCCAGCAGGCGCGAAGGGGGAACTGAAGCTTTCTTT. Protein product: CASRREGGTEAFF.

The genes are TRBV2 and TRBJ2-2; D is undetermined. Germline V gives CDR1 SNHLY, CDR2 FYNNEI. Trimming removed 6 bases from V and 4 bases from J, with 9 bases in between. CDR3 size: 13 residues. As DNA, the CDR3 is TGTGCCAGCAGGTTAACCGTCACCGGGGAGCTGTTTTTT. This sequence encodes CASRLTVTGELFF. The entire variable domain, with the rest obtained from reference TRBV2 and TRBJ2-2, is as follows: EPEVTQTPSHQVTQMGQEVILRCVPISNHLYFYWYRQILGQKVEFLVSFYNNEISEKSEIFDDQFSVERPDGSNFTLKIRSTKLEDSAMYFCASRLTVTGELFFGEGSRLTVL.